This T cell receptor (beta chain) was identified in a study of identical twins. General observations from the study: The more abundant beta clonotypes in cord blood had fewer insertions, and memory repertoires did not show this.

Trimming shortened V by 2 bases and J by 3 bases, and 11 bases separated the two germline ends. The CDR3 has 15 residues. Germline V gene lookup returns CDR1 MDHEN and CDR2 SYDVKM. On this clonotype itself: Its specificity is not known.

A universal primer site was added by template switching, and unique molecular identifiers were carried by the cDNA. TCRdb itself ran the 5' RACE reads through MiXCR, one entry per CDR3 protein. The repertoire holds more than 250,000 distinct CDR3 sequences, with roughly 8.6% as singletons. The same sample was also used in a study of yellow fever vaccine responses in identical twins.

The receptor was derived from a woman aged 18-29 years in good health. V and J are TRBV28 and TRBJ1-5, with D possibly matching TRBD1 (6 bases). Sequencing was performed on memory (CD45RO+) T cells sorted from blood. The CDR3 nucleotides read TGTGCCAGCAGTTTACCTCAGGGGAACAATCAGCCCCAGCATTTT. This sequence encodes CASSLPQGNNQPQHF.